The clone carrying this T cell receptor (beta chain) appeared many times. The CDR3 is made up of 13 amino acids. The germline V gene encodes CDR1 MNHEY and CDR2 SVGAGI. The trim removed 10 bases at V and 4 bases at J, leaving 9 bases unmatched. CD8 memory merged CD45RO+ with CCR7-negative CD45RA+ TemRA cells. This entry belongs to a study of shared clonotypes between healthy human individuals. About the research overall: Donors had three CD4 naive, three CD4 memory, two CD8 naive and one CD8 memory plate apiece.

The repertoire was sequenced with immunoSEQ multiplex PCR; TCRdb's copy has only in-frame clones and lacks some. The sample lists 110,000 or so clones, about 67% occurring once. The sequence derives from a woman aged 25 to 39 in good health. Sequences were obtained from memory CD8+ T cells sorted from blood. Subset specified: CD45RO+ cells pooled with CCR7-negative TemRA cells. The J gene is TRBJ1-2, the V gene TRBV6-5, with 7 bases identical to TRBD1. The CDR3 is CATGDRASYGYTF. The DNA for the CDR3 is TGTGCCACCGGGGACAGAGCCTCCTATGGCTACACCTTC.